The sample holds one count of the clone carrying this T cell receptor (beta chain). Trimming cost V 5 bases and J 0 bases, with 8 bases left between them. Germline V lookup: CDR1 LNHDA, CDR2 SQIVND (reference sequence). The CDR3 extends over 14 amino acids. cDNA came from about 0.5 to 1 ug RNA primed by random hexamers. An immunoSEQ multiplex PCR generated amplified TCR beta CDR3 products spanning 54 Vbeta and 13 Jbeta. From the immunoSEQ multiplex PCR reads, TCRdb called clonotypes with MiXCR, one entry per CDR3 protein. The profile shows around 270,000 distinct CDR3 sequences, roughly 85% of them singletons. This specimen comes from a study of CD8 T cells in Susac syndrome. Sequencing of TCR beta drew on CD8+ and CD4+ T cells from blood. Multiple sclerosis controls were treatment-naive patients with stable or active relapsing-remitting disease. Negative isolation yielded CD4+ and CD8+ T cells, and FACS enriched TEMRA cells.

The sequencing sample was made of CD8+ T cells from PBMCs. This clonotype originated in a human donor with multiple sclerosis. The chain joins TRBV19 to TRBJ1-5, with D uncertain. The DNA for the CDR3 is TGTGCCAGTAGTGCCGGGTATAGCAATCAGCCCCAGCATTTT. As protein: CASSAGYSNQPQHF.